The 21 T cell receptor beta chains listed next were all sequenced from one sample in a study of blood T cell repertoires in COVID-19. Method: immunoSEQ multiplex PCR; TCRdb's copy keeps in-frame clones and lacks some. Of fewer than 350,000 clones listed, more than 85% were seen once; the top ten hold 2.8%. The sample was PBMCs or T cells enriched from blood (not recorded which). Receptors originate from a middle-aged man who had been exposed to COVID-19.

This clone appeared once. J is TRBJ2-3 and V is TRBV19, with 9 bases aligning to TRBD2. J lost 0 bases, V lost 10 bases, and 11 bases had no gene match. CDR1 and CDR2 (germline): LNHDA, SQIVND (reference sequence). This CDR3 has 16 amino acids. In DNA, the CDR3 is TGTGCCAATTGGACTAGCGAGGGTTGCAGCACAGATACGCAGTATTTT. This translates into CANWTSEGCSTDTQYF.

A single count supports this clone. The chain links TRBV4-1 to TRBJ2-5; 7 nucleotides line up with TRBD1. The CDR3 is made up of 15 amino acids. The germline gives CDR1 MGHRA, CDR2 YSYEKL. V dropped 4 bases and J dropped 3; count of bases not matched to a gene: 8. CDR3 DNA sequence: TGCGCCAGCAGCCCACTTAAAACAGGGGAAGAGACCCAGTACTTC. The encoded protein is CASSPLKTGEETQYF.

The V call is TRBV11-2, the J call TRBJ1-5; D ambiguous. V lost 0 bases, J lost 11 bases, and 17 bases lay in between. Germline V gene sequence: CDR1 SGHAT, CDR2 FQNNGV. This CDR3 has 15 amino acids. The CDR3 coding sequence is TGTGCCAGCAGCTTAGATCCGACTATTCGGACGGCCCAGCATTTT. Its protein product is CASSLDPTIRTAQHF.

The chain joins TRBV29-1 to TRBJ1-1; D is perhaps TRBD1 (6 bases). This CDR3 region has 12 residues. Germline V gene data show CDR1 as SQVTM and CDR2 as ANQGSEA. The CDR3 DNA reads as TGCAGTTCCGAGAGAGACGGGGGGGCAGCTTTCTTT. Its protein product is CSSERDGGAAFF.

This clone turned up a few times. The chain uses TRBV2 and TRBJ1-5; D possibly corresponds to TRBD1 (5 bases). CDR1 is SNHLY, CDR2 FYNNEI, per germline. This CDR3 comprises 14 residues. Between the trimmed V and J ends, which lost 6 bases and 5 bases, there was a span of 14 bases. As DNA, the CDR3 is TGTGCCAGCAGCCTCCAGGGAATCTATCAGCCCCAGCATTTT. This translates into CASSLQGIYQPQHF.

The CDR3 DNA follows: TGTGCCAGCAGCTCAGACAGGGCCACTGAAGCTTTCTTT. Translating gives CASSSDRATEAFF. This rearrangement joins TRBV7-3 to TRBJ1-1, with TRBD1 matching over 7 bases. The ends lost 4 bases at V and 4 bases at J; junction bases unmatched: 3. The CDR3 contains 13 residues. Germline assignment: CDR1 SGHTA and CDR2 FQGTGA.

Comment on this clone: The same CDR3 is also encoded by other DNA sequences in this sample. The V and J genes are TRBV2 and TRBJ2-3, with TRBD2 identical over 11 bases. The CDR3 sequence is 14 residues long. V lost 9 bases and J lost 0; bases outside the gene matches: 2. Germline assignment: CDR1 SNHLY and CDR2 FYNNEI. The CDR3 nucleotides read TGTGCCAGGGGACTAGCGGCTAGCACAGATACGCAGTATTTT. Protein product: CARGLAASTDTQYF.

The V and J genes are TRBV19 and TRBJ1-5, with 7 bases fitting TRBD1. This CDR3 region has 16 residues. J lost 5 bases, V lost 5 bases, and 12 bases had no gene match. Germline V gives CDR1 LNHDA, CDR2 SQIVND (reference sequence). The CDR3 DNA reads TGTGCCAGTAGTGCCGTGAGACAGGGAAACTATCAGCCCCAGCATTTT. It yields the protein CASSAVRQGNYQPQHF.

This clone has just one count. This chain links TRBV27 with TRBJ1-1; perhaps TRBD1 as D (6 bases). With 2 bases removed from V and 3 bases from J, the gap between germline ends came to 13 bases. CDR3 size: 15 residues. The germline gives CDR1 MNHEY, CDR2 SMNVEV (reference sequence). The CDR3 protein is CASSLAGGAYTEAFF. The CDR3 DNA sequence: TGTGCCAGCAGTTTAGCCGGGGGGGCGTACACTGAAGCTTTCTTT.

The genes are TRBV6-5 and TRBJ1-1; TRBD1 matches at 8 bases. The CDR3 totals 14 residues. The germline V gene has CDR1 MNHEY and CDR2 SVGAGI. J gave up 1 base and V 6 bases, and 4 bases lay outside the gene matches. The CDR3 region has the DNA TGTGCCAGCAGCCCACAGGGGGGGAACACTGAAGCTTTCTTT. Residues: CASSPQGGNTEAFF.

The rearrangement joins TRBV7-6 to TRBJ2-5; 9 bases map to TRBD1. The CDR3 contains 14 residues. The junction had 5 bases not matched to a gene; V was cut back by 4 bases and J by 5 bases. Germline V CDR1 and CDR2: SGHVS, FNYEAQ. The CDR3 coding sequence is TGTGCCAGCAGCTCCGGGACAGGGTTGGAGACCCAGTACTTC. It is translated as CASSSGTGLETQYF.

The V gene is TRBV7-3, the J gene TRBJ2-7, with TRBD2 identical over 7 bases. Trimming cost V 3 bases and J 6 bases; bases outside gene matches: 5. Per the germline V gene, CDR1 is SGHTA and CDR2 is FQGTGA. This CDR3 region has 13 residues. In DNA form, the CDR3 reads TGTGCCAGCAGCTTTGGGGGGGAAGGCGAGCAGTACTTC. Translated: CASSFGGEGEQYF. The full variable domain, rest sourced from reference TRBV7-3 and TRBJ2-7, is GAGVSQTPSNKVTEKGKYVELRCDPISGHTALYWYRQSLGQGPEFLIYFQGTGAADDSGLPNDRFFAVRPEGSVSTLKIQRTERGDSAVYLCASSFGGEGEQYFGPGTRLTVT.

This clone occurred once. This chain connects TRBV28 to TRBJ2-7; a weak D match, TRBD1 (6 bases). The CDR3 length is 15 residues. Germline lookup yields CDR1 MDHEN and CDR2 SYDVKM. Trimming stripped 6 bases from V and 0 bases from J, with 15 bases between. CDR3 loop: CASSKRTAFSYEQYF. CDR3 in DNA: TGTGCCAGCAGCAAAAGGACAGCTTTCTCCTACGAGCAGTACTTC.

The chain links TRBV12-3 or TRBV12-4 to TRBJ2-7; TRBD2 is a possible D gene (5 bases). This CDR3 comprises 12 residues. The germline V and J ends were trimmed by 1 base and 5 bases, with 6 bases remaining between them. The CDR3 coding sequence is TGTGCCAGCAGTTTAGGGCGGGACGAGCAGTACTTC. It codes for CASSLGRDEQYF.

The chain uses TRBV3-1 (or the pseudogene TRBV3-2) and TRBJ1-1; 7 positions agree with TRBD1. This CDR3 is built from 15 residues. CDR1 is LGHDT, CDR2 YNNKEL, per germline (reference sequence). Unmatched junction bases numbered 13, after V lost 2 bases and J lost 10 bases. As DNA, the CDR3 is TGTGCCAGCAGCCAAACGGGGACAGCCCAGCCTGTAGCTTTCTTT. Protein: CASSQTGTAQPVAFF.

The chain joins TRBV7-9 to TRBJ1-1; D unresolved. With 5 bases removed from V and 0 bases from J, the gap between germline ends came to 7 bases. The germline V gene encodes CDR1 SEHNR and CDR2 FQNEAQ (reference sequence). The CDR3 is made up of 13 amino acids. For the CDR3, the DNA is TGTGCCAGCAGCCTCCCCTTGAACACTGAAGCTTTCTTT. It yields the protein CASSLPLNTEAFF.

This sequence joins TRBV4-3 and TRBJ2-1, with 11 bases that match TRBD2. Germline-derived CDR1 and CDR2 are LGHNA and YSLEER. V shed 0 bases and J 9 bases; nucleotides not matched to a gene: 4. The CDR3 consists of 15 residues. CDR3 loop: CASSQDSGTSGEQFF. In DNA, the CDR3 is TGCGCCAGCAGCCAAGACTCAGGGACTAGCGGTGAGCAGTTCTTC.

The J gene is TRBJ1-4, the V gene TRBV9, with a possible D match to TRBD1 (5 bases). V dropped 4 bases and J dropped 8 bases, with 18 bases sitting between them. Per the germline V gene, CDR1 is SGDLS and CDR2 is YYNGEE. This CDR3 has 15 amino acids. The CDR3 DNA reads TGTGCCAGCAGCTCCCTCTCAGGGAGGAGCGAAAAACTGTTTTTT. It translates to CASSSLSGRSEKLFF.

This chain uses TRBV19 with TRBJ2-2, with D perhaps TRBD1 (5 bases). Trimming left V 3 bases short and J 4 bases short, with 9 bases between. The CDR3 loop spans 14 amino acids. From germline, CDR1 is LNHDA and CDR2 SQIVND (reference sequence). CDR3 in amino acids: CASSMWGGTGELFF. CDR3 coding DNA: TGTGCCAGTAGTATGTGGGGCGGCACCGGGGAGCTGTTTTTT. The complete variable domain, with remaining parts taken from reference TRBV19 and TRBJ2-2, reads DGGITQSPKYLFRKEGQNVTLSCEQNLNHDAMYWYRQDPGQGLRLIYYSQIVNDFQKGDIAEGYSVSREKKESFPLTVTSAQKNPTAFYLCASSMWGGTGELFFGEGSRLTVL.

This clone appeared a single time. The chain joins TRBV6-5 to TRBJ2-7; possible D gene TRBD1, 5 bases. Germline V gene sequence: CDR1 MNHEY, CDR2 SVGAGI. V lost 6 bases and J 1 base, leaving 10 bases between the germline ends. This CDR3 is 13 amino acids long. The CDR3, as DNA: TGTGCCAGCAGGGTGGCAGGGTCCTACGAGCAGTACTTC. Amino acid sequence: CASRVAGSYEQYF.

CDR3 DNA: TGTGCCAGCAGCCCCGGGGGAGGGGCTGTCAATCAGCCCCAGCATTTT. As protein: CASSPGGGAVNQPQHF. The V gene is TRBV3-1 (or the pseudogene TRBV3-2), the J gene TRBJ1-5; the D gene is possibly TRBD1 (5 bases). CDR1 LGHDT and CDR2 YNNKEL come from the germline V gene (reference sequence). This CDR3 is built from 16 residues. V lost 4 bases, J lost 3 bases, and 16 bases lay in between.